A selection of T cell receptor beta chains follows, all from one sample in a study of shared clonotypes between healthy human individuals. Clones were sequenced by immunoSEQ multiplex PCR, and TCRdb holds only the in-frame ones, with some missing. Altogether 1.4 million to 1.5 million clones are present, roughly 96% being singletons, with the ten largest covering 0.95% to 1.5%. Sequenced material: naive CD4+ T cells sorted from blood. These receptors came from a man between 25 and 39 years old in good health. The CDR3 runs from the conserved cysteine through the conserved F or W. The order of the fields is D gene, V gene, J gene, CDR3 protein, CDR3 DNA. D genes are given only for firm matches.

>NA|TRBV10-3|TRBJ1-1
CAISDITNTEAFF
TGTGCCATCAGTGACATCACGAACACTGAAGCTTTCTTT
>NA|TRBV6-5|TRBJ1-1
CASSPLEVNGEAFF
TGTGCCAGCAGCCCCCTCGAAGTAAATGGTGAAGCTTTCTTT
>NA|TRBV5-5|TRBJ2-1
CASSLVGISDLSYNEQFF
TGTGCCAGCAGCTTGGTTGGGATCTCCGATCTCTCCTACAATGAGCAGTTCTTC
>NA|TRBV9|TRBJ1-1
CASSVGEGQGNTEAFF
TGTGCCAGCAGCGTAGGTGAGGGTCAGGGGAACACTGAAGCTTTCTTT
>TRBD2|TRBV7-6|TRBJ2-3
CASSLAGGPGSTDTQYF
TGTGCCAGCAGCTTAGCGGGAGGGCCAGGAAGCACAGATACGCAGTATTTT
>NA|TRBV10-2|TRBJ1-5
CASRQNSNQPQHF
TGCGCCAGCAGACAGAATAGCAATCAGCCCCAGCATTTT
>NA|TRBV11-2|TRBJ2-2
CASSILPYGELFF
TGTGCCAGCAGCATCCTCCCCTACGGGGAGCTGTTTTTT
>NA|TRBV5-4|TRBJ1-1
CASSFFEGEAFF
TGTGCCAGCAGCTTTTTCGAAGGTGAAGCTTTCTTT
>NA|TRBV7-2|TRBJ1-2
CASSLALGAGHGYTF
TGTGCCAGCAGCTTAGCGCTCGGGGCAGGGCATGGCTACACCTTC
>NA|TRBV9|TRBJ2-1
CASSAKMRVGSYNEQFF
TGTGCCAGCAGCGCTAAGATGAGGGTTGGGTCCTACAATGAGCAGTTCTTC